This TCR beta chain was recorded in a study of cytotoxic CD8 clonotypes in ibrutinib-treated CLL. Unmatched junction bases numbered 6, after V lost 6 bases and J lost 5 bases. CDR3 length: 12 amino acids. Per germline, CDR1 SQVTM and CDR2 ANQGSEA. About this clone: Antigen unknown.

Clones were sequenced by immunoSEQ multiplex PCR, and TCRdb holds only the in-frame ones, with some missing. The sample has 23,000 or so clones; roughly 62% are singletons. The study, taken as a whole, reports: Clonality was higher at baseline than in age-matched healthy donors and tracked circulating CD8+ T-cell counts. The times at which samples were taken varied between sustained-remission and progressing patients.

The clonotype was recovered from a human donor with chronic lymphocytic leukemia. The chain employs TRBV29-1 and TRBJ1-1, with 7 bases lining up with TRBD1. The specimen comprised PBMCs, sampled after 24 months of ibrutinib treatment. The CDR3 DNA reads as TGCAGCGTACGACAGGGATGGACTGAAGCTTTCTTT. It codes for CSVRQGWTEAFF. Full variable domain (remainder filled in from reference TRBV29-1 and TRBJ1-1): SAVISQKPSRDICQRGTSLTIQCQVDSQVTMMFWYRQQPGQSLTLIATANQGSEATYESGFVIDKFPISRPNLTFSTLTVSNMSPEDSSIYLCSVRQGWTEAFFGQGTRLTVV.